What follows is one TCR beta chain and its context. The data originate from a study of blood T cell repertoires in COVID-19. Overall study: Samples taken during acute and convalescent COVID-19 were collected in the United States, Italy and Spain.

Trimming removed 4 bases from V and 9 bases from J, with 15 bases in between. Germline V gives CDR1 KGHDR, CDR2 SFDVKD. The CDR3 loop spans 13 amino acids. Original methodology: Researchers report that nucleated cell counts were estimated from reference gene primer amplification. Clones were sequenced by immunoSEQ multiplex PCR, and TCRdb holds only the in-frame ones, with some missing. V and J calls and clone size follow that table, whereas D and trimming were derived from the DNA. The repertoire has 130,000 to 150,000 clones, around 89% of them found once; the top ten carry around 1.3%. The chain combines TRBV24-1 with TRBJ2-7; TRBD1 might be the D (6 bases). Input material: PBMCs or T cells enriched from blood (not recorded which). This clonotype was obtained from a woman aged 30 to 39 with acute COVID-19. The DNA for the CDR3 is TGTGCCACCAGTGAATCCAGGGGAAGTGTGCAGTACTTC. Its translation is CATSESRGSVQYF.